These 26 T cell receptor beta chains were all obtained from the same sample, sequenced in a study of shared clonotypes between healthy human individuals. This table comes from immunoSEQ multiplex PCR, and its TCRdb copy is limited to in-frame clones, with some not included. Of around 1.1 million clones listed, about four fifths were seen once; the top ten hold roughly 0.57%. The sequenced sample consisted of memory CD4+ T cells from PBMCs. Noted subset: CD45RA-negative fraction. The receptors derive from a young man in good health. Some clones in this sample may be carry-over from other donors' samples.

The genes are TRBV5-4 and TRBJ2-2; D is perhaps TRBD2 (6 bases). Germline CDR1 reads SGHNT; CDR2 reads YYREEE (reference sequence). This CDR3 is built from 13 residues. V was pared by 7 bases and J by 7 bases, with 14 bases between. CDR3 bases: TGTGCCAGCCGGGACTCCCAGGGCGGGGAGCTGTTTTTT. It yields the protein CASRDSQGGELFF.

The gene calls are TRBV11-2 and TRBJ2-7; 10 nucleotides align to TRBD2. V was clipped by 0 bases and J by 5 bases; unmatched bases: 7. The CDR3 has 16 amino acids. Germline V gene data show CDR1 as SGHAT and CDR2 as FQNNGV. CDR3 amino acids: CASSLDRLAGAHEQYF. The CDR3 nucleotides are TGTGCCAGCAGCTTAGATAGGCTAGCGGGAGCCCACGAGCAGTACTTC.

Note on this clone: Other DNA sequences in the same sample also yield this CDR3. The chain carries TRBV28 and TRBJ2-7, with 9 bases fitting TRBD1. CDR3 length: 16 residues. Trimming took 0 bases from V and 1 from J; bases not matched to a gene: 4. The germline V gene encodes CDR1 MDHEN and CDR2 SYDVKM. DNA of the CDR3: TGTGCCAGCAGTTTATGGGGACAGGGAGTATCCTACGAGCAGTACTTC. This gives the protein CASSLWGQGVSYEQYF.

V is TRBV19 and J is TRBJ2-1; TRBD2 agrees at 9 bases. This CDR3 region has 16 residues. V lost 4 bases and J lost 4; bases outside the gene matches: 8. CDR1 is LNHDA and CDR2 is SQIVND in the germline V gene (reference sequence). As DNA, the CDR3 is TGTGCCAGTAGTAATACCGGGACTAGCAGTTACAATGAGCAGTTCTTC. Translation: CASSNTGTSSYNEQFF.

This clone occurred once. V and J are TRBV30 and TRBJ2-1; 10 positions agree with TRBD2. Trimming took 0 bases from V and 8 from J; bases not matched to a gene: 19. This CDR3 has 19 amino acids. CDR1 and CDR2 from the germline V gene are GTSNPN and SVGIG (reference sequence). CDR3 DNA: TGTGCCTGGAGTGTACACCTACTAGGGCTAGCGGGAGAGTCGTATGAGCAGTTCTTC. Protein sequence: CAWSVHLLGLAGESYEQFF.

The CDR3 here is CASSIQGYYGYTF. In nucleotides, the CDR3 is TGTGCCAGCTCAATACAGGGTTACTATGGCTACACCTTC. The V gene is TRBV18, the J gene TRBJ1-2, with D possibly being TRBD1 (6 bases). Trimming pared 5 bases from V and 3 bases from J, leaving 10 bases between. Germline V gene data show CDR1 as KGHSH and CDR2 as LQKENI. This CDR3 has 13 amino acids.

The CDR3 protein is CSVATQGYEQFF. CDR3 nucleotide sequence: TGCAGCGTTGCAACACAGGGTTATGAGCAGTTCTTC. The chain recombines TRBV29-1 with TRBJ2-1, with D maybe TRBD1 (6 bases). Germline V gives CDR1 SQVTM, CDR2 ANQGSEA. This CDR3 has 12 residues. V was cut by 4 bases and J by 8 bases, with 12 bases left in between.

The chain recombines TRBV5-6 with TRBJ2-4, with D perhaps TRBD1 (5 bases). The CDR3 contains 18 residues. Between the trimmed V and J ends, which lost 3 bases and 2 bases, there was a span of 21 bases. The V gene's germline CDR1 is SGHDT and CDR2 YYEEEE. CDR3 in amino acids: CASSYTLQEIWSKNIQYF. DNA for the CDR3: TGTGCCAGCAGCTACACCTTACAGGAAATTTGGTCCAAAAACATTCAGTACTTC.

Concerning this clone itself: A much more abundant neighbour one base away suggests this may be a read error. The chain is built from TRBV9 and TRBJ2-7; 7 positions agree with TRBD1. Germline V gives CDR1 SGDLS, CDR2 YYNGEE. The CDR3 has 13 residues. Trimming cost V 2 bases and J 2 bases; bases outside gene matches: 1. The CDR3 region is CASSVQGAYEQYF. DNA for the CDR3: TGTGCCAGCAGCGTCCAGGGGGCCTACGAGCAGTACTTC.

This sequence joins TRBV18 and TRBJ1-6, with 7 positions matching TRBD1. CDR3 length: 15 amino acids. J gave up 8 bases and V 3 bases, and 7 bases lay outside the gene matches. Germline V CDR1 and CDR2: KGHSH, LQKENI. This CDR3 is CASSPGQQEYSPLHF. CDR3 sequence (DNA): TGTGCCAGCTCACCGGGACAGCAAGAGTATTCACCCCTCCACTTT.

The chain couples TRBV28 to TRBJ1-1; weak D call: TRBD1 (6 bases). The CDR3 has 12 residues. From germline, CDR1 is MDHEN and CDR2 SYDVKM. V shed 11 bases and J shed 4 bases, with 14 bases lying between them. The CDR3 nucleotides read TGTGCCCTCAAGGGGGGGACCACTGAAGCTTTCTTT. Amino acids: CALKGGTTEAFF.

V usage is TRBV19 and J usage is TRBJ1-5; 9 bases line up with TRBD1. The CDR3 is 15 amino acids. V gave up 4 bases and J gave up 2 bases; unmatched junction bases: 3. Germline V gene lookup returns CDR1 LNHDA and CDR2 SQIVND (reference sequence). CDR3 nucleotides: TGTGCCAGTAGTACCTGGACAGGGGGCAATCAGCCCCAGCATTTT. It specifies CASSTWTGGNQPQHF.

In its sample, this clone was seen a few times. The rearrangement links TRBV15 to TRBJ2-3; D call uncertain. Between the trimmed V and J ends, which lost 2 bases and 6 bases, there was a span of 9 bases. Germline CDR1 is LNHNV and CDR2 is YYDKDF (reference sequence). This CDR3 contains 13 residues. The chain's CDR3 is CATSRPRRDTQYF. The CDR3 DNA reads TGTGCCACCAGCAGACCTCGCCGGGATACGCAGTATTTT.

This chain uses TRBV5-8 with TRBJ2-7; D unclear. The germline gives CDR1 SGHTS, CDR2 YDEGEE. The CDR3 extends over 13 amino acids. V lost 4 bases and J lost 7, with 15 bases in between. CDR3 DNA sequence: TGTGCCAGCAGCCCTACCGGAGTGAGGGAGCAGTACTTC. This sequence encodes CASSPTGVREQYF.

The chain uses TRBV2 and TRBJ1-2; tentatively, D is TRBD1 (5 bases). The CDR3 has 15 amino acids. CDR1 is SNHLY, CDR2 FYNNEI, per germline. V was clipped by 3 bases and J by 0 bases, with 11 bases between them. The CDR3 protein is CASSDGTAPNYGYTF. The CDR3 DNA follows: TGTGCCAGCAGTGACGGGACCGCTCCTAACTATGGCTACACCTTC.

The chain has TRBV27 and TRBJ1-1, with 7 bases aligning to TRBD1. V lost 6 bases to trimming and J lost 1 base; unmatched junction nucleotides: 5. Germline V gene sequence: CDR1 MNHEY, CDR2 SMNVEV (reference sequence). The CDR3 is 14 amino acids. CDR3 sequence: CASSGTAPNTEAFF. The CDR3 DNA reads as TGTGCCAGCAGCGGGACAGCCCCGAACACTGAAGCTTTCTTT.

V usage is TRBV6-1 and J usage is TRBJ2-5, with D maybe TRBD2 (5 bases). The V end was cut by 6 bases, the J end by 4 bases, with 9 bases between. The CDR3 contains 12 residues. Germline V gene sequence: CDR1 MNHNS, CDR2 SASEGT. This CDR3 is CASSGVGETQYF. The DNA of the CDR3 is TGTGCCAGCAGCGGGGTGGGAGAGACCCAGTACTTC.

This clone was observed a handful of times. The rearrangement joins TRBV28 to TRBJ2-1; D is unresolved. The V gene lost 3 bases and the J gene lost 5 bases, with 17 bases spanning the gap. The germline V gene has CDR1 MDHEN and CDR2 SYDVKM. The CDR3 covers 16 residues. The DNA for the CDR3 is TGTGCCAGCAGTTTCTTCGTCCAGGTGAGGAACAATGAGCAGTTCTTC. Translated, it gives CASSFFVQVRNNEQFF.

The chain uses TRBV19 and TRBJ2-5; 11 bases match TRBD2. V shed 5 bases and J 2 bases; nucleotides not matched to a gene: 4. Germline V gene sequence: CDR1 LNHDA, CDR2 SQIVND (reference sequence). The CDR3 is 15 residues long. The CDR3 is CASSPGLAVQETQYF. The CDR3 bases are TGTGCCAGTAGTCCGGGACTAGCGGTGCAAGAGACCCAGTACTTC.

The chain couples TRBV10-1 to TRBJ2-2, with TRBD2 matching 7 bases. CDR3 length: 14 residues. V gave up 4 bases and J gave up 5 bases; unmatched junction bases: 4. Germline V gene data show CDR1 as WNHNN and CDR2 as SYGVQD (reference sequence). The CDR3 DNA sequence: TGCGCCAGCAGTGCACTAGCGAGAACCGGGGAGCTGTTTTTT. This translates into CASSALARTGELFF.

The V call is TRBV5-6, the J call TRBJ2-5; 7 bases align to TRBD2. Germline V gene sequence: CDR1 SGHDT, CDR2 YYEEEE. V gave up 3 bases and J gave up 3 bases; unmatched junction bases: 5. The CDR3 length is 14 residues. CDR3 amino acids: CASSSLGGEETQYF. The DNA of the CDR3 is TGTGCCAGCAGCTCCCTGGGGGGGGAAGAGACCCAGTACTTC.

The chain couples TRBV7-8 to TRBJ2-7, with D perhaps TRBD1 (5 bases). The V gene's germline CDR1 is SGHVS and CDR2 FQNEAQ. V was shortened by 2 bases and J by 6 bases, with 11 bases between the two germline ends. The CDR3 covers 13 residues. The CDR3 reads CASSLQGYREQYF. CDR3 in DNA: TGTGCCAGCAGCTTACAGGGATACCGCGAGCAGTACTTC.

The CDR3 reads CASATRDRNTGELFF. For the CDR3, the DNA is TGTGCCAGCGCTACCCGGGACAGAAACACCGGGGAGCTGTTTTTT. The chain has TRBV2 and TRBJ2-2; TRBD1 matches 7 bases. The CDR3 runs to 15 residues. CDR1 SNHLY and CDR2 FYNNEI come from the germline V gene. Trimming took 8 bases from V and 2 from J; bases not matched to a gene: 8. The variable domain in full, completed from reference TRBV2 and TRBJ2-2, reads EPEVTQTPSHQVTQMGQEVILRCVPISNHLYFYWYRQILGQKVEFLVSFYNNEISEKSEIFDDQFSVERPDGSNFTLKIRSTKLEDSAMYFCASATRDRNTGELFFGEGSRLTVL.

The chain employs TRBV9 and TRBJ1-2; 7 nucleotides align to TRBD1. V lost 2 bases to trimming and J lost 3 bases; unmatched junction nucleotides: 7. CDR1 is SGDLS and CDR2 is YYNGEE in the germline V gene. This CDR3 has 15 residues. The CDR3 DNA reads as TGTGCCAGCAGCGTCGACAGGGCCCCTTACTATGGCTACACCTTC. Protein product: CASSVDRAPYYGYTF.

This rearrangement joins TRBV5-1 to TRBJ2-7, with 11 bases identical to TRBD1. This CDR3 is built from 14 residues. The germline V gene encodes CDR1 SGHRS and CDR2 YFSETQ. V lost 1 base and J lost 5; bases outside the gene matches: 2. In DNA, the CDR3 is TGCGCCAGCAGCTTGCGGACAGGGGGCCACGAGCAGTACTTC. This translates into CASSLRTGGHEQYF.

This chain joins TRBV5-6 and TRBJ1-4; 7 bases align to TRBD1. The germline gives CDR1 SGHDT, CDR2 YYEEEE. This CDR3 has 17 residues. The trim removed 3 bases at V and 7 bases at J, leaving 15 bases unmatched. The CDR3 DNA sequence: TGTGCCAGCAGCTCGCGAAGGGCAGGGGGTGTGGGTGAAAAACTGTTTTTT. Its protein product is CASSSRRAGGVGEKLFF.